This T cell receptor (beta chain) was identified in a study of blood T cell repertoires in COVID-19. As for the study in general: Specimens from acute and convalescent COVID-19 originated in the United States, Italy and Spain. T cells, B-cell-depleted T cells, or PBMCs provided the cDNA or gDNA that served as material.

As originally analysed: Estimation of nucleated cell counts was performed using reference gene primer amplification. Profiling relied on immunoSEQ multiplex PCR, and the TCRdb table lists in-frame clones only, not all of them. V, J and clone size reflect that table, while D and trimming were determined from the DNA. Of 390,000 or so clones detected, roughly 90% appear once; the ten largest clones hold more than 1.4%. The CDR3 is made up of 15 amino acids. V shed 4 bases and J 4 bases; nucleotides not matched to a gene: 4. Germline loops: CDR1 SNHLY, CDR2 FYNNEI. The sequenced sample was peripheral blood. The clonotype was recovered from a woman aged 25 to 39 with active or convalescent COVID-19. The chain links TRBV2 to TRBJ1-4; 9 nucleotides agree with TRBD1. Here the CDR3 DNA reads TGTGCCAGCAGTGTTGGGACAGGGAATAATGAAAAACTGTTTTTT. This gives the protein CASSVGTGNNEKLFF.